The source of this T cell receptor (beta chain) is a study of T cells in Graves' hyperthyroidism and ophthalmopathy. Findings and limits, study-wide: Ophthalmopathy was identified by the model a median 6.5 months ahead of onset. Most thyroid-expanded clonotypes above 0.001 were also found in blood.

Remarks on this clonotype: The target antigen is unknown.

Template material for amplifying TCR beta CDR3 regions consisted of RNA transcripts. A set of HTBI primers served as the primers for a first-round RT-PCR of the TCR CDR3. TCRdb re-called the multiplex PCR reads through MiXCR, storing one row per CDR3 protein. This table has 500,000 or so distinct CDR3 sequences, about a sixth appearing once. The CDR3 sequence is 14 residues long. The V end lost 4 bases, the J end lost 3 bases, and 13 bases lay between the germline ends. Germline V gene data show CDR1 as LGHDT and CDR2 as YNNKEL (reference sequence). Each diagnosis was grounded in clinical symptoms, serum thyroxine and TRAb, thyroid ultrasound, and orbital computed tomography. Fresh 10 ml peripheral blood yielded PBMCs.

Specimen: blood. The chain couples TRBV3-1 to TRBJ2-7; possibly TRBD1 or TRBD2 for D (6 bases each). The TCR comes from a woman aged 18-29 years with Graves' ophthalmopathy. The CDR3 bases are TGTGCCAGCAGCCGGGGGCTGGGGGGCTACGAGCAGTACTTC. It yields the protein CASSRGLGGYEQYF.